The 11 T cell receptor beta chains listed next were all sequenced from one sample in a study of OX40 agonist ivuxolimab in advanced cancers. Only in-frame clones appear in the TCRdb table, and some are missing; sequencing was by immunoSEQ multiplex PCR. The sample shows tens of thousands of clones, around 92% of them seen only once. Here the sequenced sample was CD4+ or CD8+ T cells sorted from blood, taken in a trial of the OX40 agonist ivuxolimab. Source of these receptors: an adult with an advanced solid tumor such as melanoma, head and neck, liver or kidney cancer.

V gene TRBV10-3 combines with J gene TRBJ2-1; 12 nucleotides match TRBD2. The germline CDR1 and CDR2 sequences are ENHRY and SYGVKD. V lost 4 bases and J lost 0; bases outside the gene matches: 7. The CDR3 contains 18 residues. The CDR3 sequence is CAISATSGSWSSYNEQFF. In nucleotides, the CDR3 is TGTGCCATCAGTGCGACTAGCGGGAGTTGGAGCTCCTACAATGAGCAGTTCTTC.

The chain carries TRBV30 and TRBJ2-7; 11 bases map to TRBD1. This CDR3 has 15 amino acids. Germline V lookup: CDR1 GTSNPN, CDR2 SVGIG (reference sequence). V was clipped by 4 bases and J by 2 bases; unmatched bases: 7. As DNA, the CDR3 is TGTGCCTGGACCCCTAGGGACAGGGGGGCCTACGAGCAGTACTTC. Its translation: CAWTPRDRGAYEQYF.

The rearrangement uses TRBV25-1 and TRBJ2-7, with D perhaps matching TRBD2 (5 bases). There are 15 residues in the CDR3. Germline loops: CDR1 MGHDK, CDR2 SYGVNS. Between the trimmed V and J ends, which lost 6 bases and 2 bases, there was a span of 17 bases. CDR3 DNA sequence: TGTGCCAGCAGCCCCTTTGGGAGCGGCCCCTACGAGCAGTACTTC. The encoded protein is CASSPFGSGPYEQYF.

This clone was recorded once. The chain couples TRBV7-8 to TRBJ1-5, with D uncertain. V lost 1 base, J lost 0 bases, and 22 bases lay in between. The CDR3 is 20 amino acids. Per germline, CDR1 SGHVS and CDR2 FQNEAQ. The CDR3 bases are TGTGCCAGCAGCTTAGAATTCTCGTTCACGGAAACAAATAGCAATCAGCCCCAGCATTTT. Its translation: CASSLEFSFTETNSNQPQHF.

The chain has TRBV4-3 and TRBJ1-2, with D unresolved. The CDR3 totals 17 residues. The V gene lost 0 bases and the J gene lost 4 bases, with 18 bases spanning the gap. Germline V lookup: CDR1 LGHNA, CDR2 YSLEER. The CDR3 sequence is CASSQEVSQAPGYGYTF. The CDR3 DNA is TGCGCCAGCAGCCAAGAAGTGAGTCAAGCCCCTGGCTATGGCTACACCTTC.

The rearrangement joins TRBV5-1 to TRBJ2-2, with 7 bases matching TRBD1. Unmatched junction bases numbered 2, after V lost 0 bases and J lost 0 bases. The CDR3 length is 16 residues. Looked up from germline, CDR1 is SGHRS and CDR2 is YFSETQ. The DNA for the CDR3 is TGCGCCAGCAGCTTGGAAGGGACAGCGAACACCGGGGAGCTGTTTTTT. It codes for CASSLEGTANTGELFF.

The table lists this clone with a count of one. This chain connects TRBV5-5 to TRBJ2-1, with D perhaps matching TRBD1 or TRBD2 (5 bases each). Germline assignment: CDR1 SGHKS and CDR2 YYEKEE (reference sequence). Trimming removed 4 bases from V and 0 bases from J, with 17 bases in between. The CDR3 runs 17 residues. The CDR3 sequence: CASSTLGETSSYNEQFF. The CDR3 DNA follows: TGTGCCAGCAGCACCTTGGGGGAAACAAGCTCCTACAATGAGCAGTTCTTC.

V gene TRBV27 combines with J gene TRBJ1-1; D might be TRBD1 (5 bases). The CDR3 length is 16 residues. Germline CDR1 and CDR2: MNHEY and SMNVEV (reference sequence). V was pared by 4 bases and J by 5 bases, with 20 bases between. In DNA, the CDR3 is TGTGCCAGCAGTTACCGAGGGGCGGAGGGTGTTACTGAAGCTTTCTTT. It specifies CASSYRGAEGVTEAFF.

The chain joins TRBV27 to TRBJ2-7; 9 bases line up with TRBD2. Germline V gene lookup returns CDR1 MNHEY and CDR2 SMNVEV (reference sequence). V lost 3 bases to trimming and J lost 3 bases; unmatched junction nucleotides: 3. There are 14 residues in the CDR3. Here the CDR3 reads CASSFAGGVYEQYF. The CDR3 bases are TGTGCCAGCAGTTTTGCGGGGGGGGTCTACGAGCAGTACTTC.

V is TRBV7-9 and J is TRBJ2-5, with 8 bases that match TRBD1. Trimming removed 4 bases from V and 5 bases from J; junction bases left unmatched: 12. Looked up from germline, CDR1 is SEHNR and CDR2 is FQNEAQ (reference sequence). This CDR3 region has 16 residues. The CDR3 sequence is CASSSNWQGAGETQYF. CDR3 nucleotides: TGTGCCAGCAGCTCCAACTGGCAGGGGGCCGGGGAGACCCAGTACTTC.

The J gene is TRBJ1-4, the V gene TRBV4-2; D is undetermined. V lost 1 base, J lost 6 bases, and 9 bases lay in between. The V gene's germline CDR1 is LGHNA and CDR2 YNFKEQ. This CDR3 has 14 amino acids. The CDR3 sequence is CASSQGARDEKLFF. For the CDR3, the DNA is TGTGCCAGCAGCCAAGGGGCGCGAGATGAAAAACTGTTTTTT.